A single sample gave rise to the 30 T cell receptor beta chains below, sequenced in a study of blood T cell repertoires in COVID-19. TCRdb's table, derived via immunoSEQ multiplex PCR, lists solely in-frame clones and lacks some. The repertoire holds roughly 86,000 clones, with around 82% as singletons. The sequencing input was peripheral blood. The receptors come from a man in his 60s with acute or convalescent COVID-19.

This chain links TRBV9 with TRBJ2-1, with D maybe TRBD1 (6 bases). There are 14 residues in the CDR3. CDR1 is SGDLS, CDR2 YYNGEE, per germline. The germline V and J ends were trimmed by 3 bases and 4 bases, with 11 bases remaining between them. CDR3 residues: CASSGGTSYNEQFF. The CDR3 bases are TGTGCCAGCAGCGGAGGGACAAGTTACAATGAGCAGTTCTTC.

This chain links TRBV2 with TRBJ2-3; weak D call: TRBD1 (5 bases). Germline values: CDR1 SNHLY, CDR2 FYNNEI. Trimming cost V 6 bases and J 5 bases, with 9 bases left between them. CDR3 size: 12 residues. CDR3 DNA sequence: TGTGCCAGCAGATACACAGGAGATACGCAGTATTTT. Translation gives CASRYTGDTQYF.

The chain uses TRBV4-1 and TRBJ1-2, with no clear D. CDR3 length: 14 amino acids. Germline V CDR1 and CDR2: MGHRA, YSYEKL. V lost 1 base and J 4 bases, leaving 10 bases between the germline ends. The CDR3 here is CASSQAAAAYGYTF. The CDR3 DNA follows: TGCGCCAGCAGCCAAGCAGCGGCAGCCTATGGCTACACCTTC.

CDR3 loop: CAWSDGTLRGNQPQHF. In nucleotides, the CDR3 is TGTGCCTGGAGTGATGGGACACTCAGGGGCAATCAGCCCCAGCATTTT. The chain uses TRBV30 and TRBJ1-5, with D possibly being TRBD1 (6 bases). Trimming took 1 base from V and 2 from J, leaving 15 bases between them. Germline V gene data show CDR1 as GTSNPN and CDR2 as SVGIG (reference sequence). This CDR3 is 16 amino acids long.

The V call is TRBV2, the J call TRBJ1-4; 11 bases line up with TRBD1. This CDR3 comprises 18 residues. Germline V lookup: CDR1 SNHLY, CDR2 FYNNEI. J lost 2 bases, V lost 0 bases, and 5 bases had no gene match. For the CDR3, the DNA is TGTGCCAGCAGTGAAGCGTGGACAGGGGGCGCGACTAATGAAAAACTGTTTTTT. Its protein product is CASSEAWTGGATNEKLFF.

The chain links TRBV6-1 to TRBJ1-2; D might be TRBD1 (5 bases). The CDR3 spans 14 residues. Per germline, CDR1 MNHNS and CDR2 SASEGT. The V and J ends lost 0 bases and 8 bases respectively, with 13 bases between them. CDR3 coding DNA: TGTGCCAGCAGTGAAGCGTGGGGCGGCGGAGGCTACACCTTC. It yields the protein CASSEAWGGGGYTF.

The chain has TRBV6-6 and TRBJ2-1; the match to TRBD1 covers 9 bases. The germline gives CDR1 MNHNY, CDR2 SVGAGI (reference sequence). V gave up 10 bases and J gave up 6 bases; unmatched junction bases: 7. The CDR3 has 13 amino acids. CDR3: CATRGTGFNEQFF. DNA for the CDR3: TGTGCCACCCGAGGGACAGGGTTCAATGAGCAGTTCTTC.

V gene TRBV24-1 combines with J gene TRBJ1-1; perhaps TRBD1 as D (5 bases). CDR3 size: 13 residues. Germline CDR1 KGHDR, CDR2 SFDVKD. V was trimmed by 3 bases and J by 6 bases, leaving 10 bases between them. CDR3 residues: CATSDLVTAEAFF. The DNA of the CDR3 is TGTGCCACCAGTGATCTCGTGACAGCTGAAGCTTTCTTT.

This sequence joins TRBV5-1 and TRBJ1-6; a possible D gene is TRBD1 (5 bases). Germline V lookup: CDR1 SGHRS, CDR2 YFSETQ. CDR3 length: 16 amino acids. Trimming removed 0 bases from V and 8 bases from J, with 15 bases in between. CDR3 amino acids: CASSLEIQGNDSPLHF. CDR3 in DNA: TGCGCCAGCAGCTTGGAGATCCAGGGCAACGATTCACCCCTCCACTTT. Drawing the rest from reference TRBV5-1 and TRBJ1-6, the complete variable domain is KAGVTQTPRYLIKTRGQQVTLSCSPISGHRSVSWYQQTPGQGLQFLFEYFSETQRNKGNFPGRFSGRQFSNSRSEMNVSTLELGDSALYLCASSLEIQGNDSPLHFGNGTRLTVT.

A few counts support this clone. The chain combines TRBV10-3 with TRBJ1-6; tentative D call: TRBD1 (6 bases). Germline CDR1 and CDR2: ENHRY and SYGVKD. The germline V and J ends were trimmed by 0 bases and 7 bases, with 16 bases remaining between them. This CDR3 spans 17 amino acids. The CDR3: CAISESPGGGKNSPLHF. DNA of the CDR3: TGTGCCATCAGTGAGTCCCCCGGCGGGGGCAAAAATTCACCCCTCCACTTT.

The chain links TRBV19 to TRBJ1-4, with a tentative D call TRBD1 (6 bases). In germline, CDR1 is LNHDA, CDR2 SQIVND (reference sequence). The CDR3 is 15 amino acids. Trimming removed 4 bases from V and 3 bases from J, with 12 bases in between. CDR3 DNA sequence: TGTGCCAGTAGTAAAGGAGGACAGTCTAATGAAAAACTGTTTTTT. This encodes CASSKGGQSNEKLFF. Filled out from reference TRBV19 and TRBJ1-4, the complete variable domain reads DGGITQSPKYLFRKEGQNVTLSCEQNLNHDAMYWYRQDPGQGLRLIYYSQIVNDFQKGDIAEGYSVSREKKESFPLTVTSAQKNPTAFYLCASSKGGQSNEKLFFGSGTQLSVL.

The chain is built from TRBV4-1 and TRBJ1-2, with TRBD1 identical over 7 bases. V gave up 3 bases and J gave up 12 bases; unmatched junction bases: 13. In germline, CDR1 is MGHRA, CDR2 YSYEKL. The CDR3 has 14 amino acids. The CDR3 loop reads CASSQPGQKPSDTF. CDR3 nucleotides: TGCGCCAGCAGCCAGCCGGGACAGAAACCGTCGGACACCTTC.

V and J are TRBV29-1 and TRBJ1-2, with TRBD1 matching 11 bases. V was clipped by 6 bases and J by 7 bases; unmatched bases: 7. CDR3 size: 13 residues. Germline V gives CDR1 SQVTM, CDR2 ANQGSEA. The CDR3 sequence is CSVAGTGGIGYTF. In DNA, the CDR3 is TGCAGCGTGGCCGGGACAGGGGGAATTGGCTACACCTTC.

This chain connects TRBV7-9 to TRBJ1-2; the D gene is possibly TRBD1 (5 bases). CDR3 length: 14 amino acids. CDR1 is SEHNR and CDR2 is FQNEAQ in the germline V gene (reference sequence). The V gene lost 5 bases and the J gene lost 4 bases, with 14 bases spanning the gap. CDR3 bases: TGTGCCAGCAGCCCAACCCAGGGTATCTATGGCTACACCTTC. The encoded protein is CASSPTQGIYGYTF.

V gene TRBV9 combines with J gene TRBJ1-2; D is ambiguous. The germline CDR1 and CDR2 sequences are SGDLS and YYNGEE. With 2 bases removed from V and 4 bases from J, the gap between germline ends came to 15 bases. CDR3 length: 15 amino acids. The chain's CDR3 is CASSVGPDTSYGYTF. The CDR3 DNA is TGTGCCAGCAGCGTCGGCCCAGATACTAGCTATGGCTACACCTTC.

The chain has TRBV5-1 and TRBJ1-1, with TRBD1 matching 8 bases. CDR1 SGHRS and CDR2 YFSETQ come from the germline V gene. The CDR3 is made up of 14 amino acids. V shed 1 base and J 7 bases; nucleotides not matched to a gene: 6. DNA of the CDR3: TGCGCCAGCAGCTTGACAGGGGGACCTTATGAAGCTTTCTTT. This sequence encodes CASSLTGGPYEAFF.

The chain links TRBV2 to TRBJ1-5, with D possibly matching TRBD1 (5 bases). The CDR3 covers 14 residues. Per the germline V gene, CDR1 is SNHLY and CDR2 is FYNNEI. V was pared by 5 bases and J by 4 bases, with 12 bases between. The CDR3 DNA reads as TGTGCCAGCAGTACCCCAGGGCCAAATCAGCCCCAGCATTTT. It specifies CASSTPGPNQPQHF.

This CDR3 reads CASSLFQGTYTF. In DNA, the CDR3 is TGTGCCAGCAGCCTATTCCAGGGTACCTACACCTTC. V and J are TRBV12-3 or TRBV12-4 and TRBJ1-2, with a tentative D call TRBD1 (5 bases). V gave up 6 bases and J gave up 10 bases, with 15 bases separating them. This CDR3 region has 12 residues.

The chain uses TRBV5-1 and TRBJ1-2; 9 positions match TRBD1. This CDR3 spans 15 amino acids. V gave up 1 base and J gave up 4 bases; unmatched junction bases: 5. CDR1 and CDR2 from the germline V gene are SGHRS and YFSETQ. For the CDR3, the DNA is TGCGCCAGCAGCTTGTGGGGACAGGGAATCTATGGCTACACCTTC. Protein sequence: CASSLWGQGIYGYTF.

The genes are TRBV9 and TRBJ1-2, with 8 bases aligning to TRBD1. With 0 bases clipped from V and 4 bases from J, the junction kept 5 bases outside the gene matches. Per germline, CDR1 SGDLS and CDR2 YYNGEE. This CDR3 is 15 amino acids long. The CDR3 region is CASSVGQGRGYGYTF. The CDR3 DNA follows: TGTGCCAGCAGCGTAGGACAGGGGAGAGGCTATGGCTACACCTTC.

A few counts support this clone. V usage is TRBV5-1 and J usage is TRBJ2-3, with a possible D match to TRBD1 (5 bases). Trimming removed 3 bases at V and 4 bases at J, with 9 bases between. Germline V gives CDR1 SGHRS, CDR2 YFSETQ. The CDR3 consists of 13 residues. The CDR3: CASSSRQPDTQYF. The CDR3 DNA follows: TGCGCCAGCAGCTCCAGACAGCCAGATACGCAGTATTTT.

This chain connects TRBV5-1 to TRBJ2-3; 7 positions match TRBD1. The CDR3 runs 14 residues. Germline V gene data show CDR1 as SGHRS and CDR2 as YFSETQ. V was pared by 3 bases and J by 4 bases, with 5 bases of the junction left unmatched. The CDR3 loop reads CASSSLGQPDTQYF. DNA of the CDR3: TGCGCCAGCAGCTCACTGGGACAGCCAGATACGCAGTATTTT.

The chain links TRBV24-1 to TRBJ2-5, with 7 bases lining up with TRBD1. The CDR3 is made up of 15 amino acids. Looked up from germline, CDR1 is KGHDR and CDR2 is SFDVKD. Trimming at V came to 0 bases and at J to 4 bases, leaving 4 bases not matched to a gene. In nucleotides, the CDR3 is TGTGCCACCAGTGATTTGGCTACAGGGGCAGAGACCCAGTACTTC. Its translation: CATSDLATGAETQYF.

The sample holds a few counts of this clone. The genes are TRBV12-5 and TRBJ1-6; D is possibly TRBD1 (5 bases). V lost 0 bases to trimming and J lost 6 bases, with 15 bases between them. The CDR3 length is 17 residues. The V gene's germline CDR1 is LGHNT and CDR2 FRNRAP. The CDR3 DNA is TGTGCTAGTGGTTTGGTACTGTCTGACAGATTTAATTCACCCCTCCACTTT. This gives the protein CASGLVLSDRFNSPLHF. The entire variable domain, with the rest obtained from reference TRBV12-5 and TRBJ1-6, is as follows: DARVTQTPRHKVTEMGQEVTMRCQPILGHNTVFWYRQTMMQGLELLAYFRNRAPLDDSGMPKDRFSAEMPDATLATLKIQPSEPRDSAVYFCASGLVLSDRFNSPLHFGNGTRLTVT.

The CDR3 region is CASSSQGWGNTIYF. CDR3 nucleotide sequence: TGTGCCAGCAGCTCCCAGGGGTGGGGAAACACCATATATTTT. The rearrangement links TRBV13 to TRBJ1-3, with TRBD1 as a possible D gene (6 bases). V lost 4 bases to trimming and J lost 4 bases, with 11 bases between them. The CDR3 sequence is 14 residues long. Germline V gene lookup returns CDR1 PRHDT and CDR2 FYEKMQ (reference sequence).

V gene TRBV25-1 combines with J gene TRBJ2-5; possible D gene TRBD1, 5 bases. There are 14 residues in the CDR3. Germline values: CDR1 MGHDK, CDR2 SYGVNS. V was pared by 4 bases and J by 3 bases, with 12 bases between. DNA of the CDR3: TGTGCCAGCAGTGTAGAAGGGGCCGAAGAGACCCAGTACTTC. Amino acids: CASSVEGAEETQYF.

The chain combines TRBV6-4 with TRBJ1-6, with TRBD1 as a possible D gene (6 bases). V shed 11 bases and J shed 3 bases, with 17 bases lying between them. The CDR3 loop spans 15 amino acids. CDR1 is MRHNA and CDR2 is SNTAGT in the germline V gene. CDR3 in DNA: TGTGCCCTCAAAGCGGGGGCGATCTATAATTCACCCCTCCACTTT. It codes for CALKAGAIYNSPLHF.

The chain combines TRBV28 with TRBJ1-1, with a possible D match to TRBD1 (5 bases). Germline CDR1 and CDR2: MDHEN and SYDVKM. Trimming left V 6 bases short and J 0 bases short, with 11 bases between. CDR3 length: 14 residues. The CDR3 region has the DNA TGTGCCAGCAGGGGGGGTGGTGTGAACACTGAAGCTTTCTTT. Translation: CASRGGGVNTEAFF. The variable domain in full, completed from reference TRBV28 and TRBJ1-1, reads DVKVTQSSRYLVKRTGEKVFLECVQDMDHENMFWYRQDPGLGLRLIYFSYDVKMKEKGDIPEGYSVSREKKERFSLILESASTNQTSMYLCASRGGGVNTEAFFGQGTRLTVV.

The chain couples TRBV29-1 to TRBJ1-1, with a weak D call TRBD1 (6 bases). Deletions cut 5 bases from V and 4 bases from J, with 14 bases between. Per the germline V gene, CDR1 is SQVTM and CDR2 is ANQGSEA. CDR3 length: 13 amino acids. The CDR3 sequence: CSVHQGLGTEAFF. The DNA for the CDR3 is TGCAGCGTTCATCAGGGGTTGGGCACTGAAGCTTTCTTT.

The rearrangement uses TRBV5-4 and TRBJ2-5, with D tentatively TRBD2 (7 bases). The CDR3 length is 14 residues. The germline CDR1 and CDR2 sequences are SGHNT and YYREEE (reference sequence). The V and J ends lost 6 bases and 2 bases respectively, with 14 bases between them. The CDR3 reads CASTREGGQETQYF. DNA for the CDR3: TGTGCCAGCACAAGGGAGGGGGGGCAAGAGACCCAGTACTTC.